This TCR beta chain emerged from a study of T cells and copy number aberrations in small-cell lung cancer. Findings and limits, study-wide: A small sample size limited this study; results need validation. Between roughly 75-98% of clones were confined to one tumor region.

As regards this clone: Its matching antigen is unknown. The junction differs from germline at one of its ends, possibly a read error.

Donors had limited-stage small-cell lung cancer and underwent surgical resection in Hangzhou, China, between 2008 and 2020. Generated by immunoSEQ multiplex PCR, the TCRdb table keeps only in-frame clones and is missing some. The sample consists of approximately 540 clones, approximately 94% of them appearing once. Germline CDR1 SGHRS, CDR2 YFSETQ. CDR3 size: 14 residues. Sequenced: tumor tissue. The V call is TRBV5-1, the J call TRBJ2-2, with D possibly called TRBD1 or TRBD2 (5 bases each). The receptor's source is a man aged 50-59 years with small cell lung cancer. The CDR3 DNA is TGCGCCAGCACCACGGACACGAACACCGGGGAGTTGGTTTTT. It codes for CASTTDTNTGELVF.